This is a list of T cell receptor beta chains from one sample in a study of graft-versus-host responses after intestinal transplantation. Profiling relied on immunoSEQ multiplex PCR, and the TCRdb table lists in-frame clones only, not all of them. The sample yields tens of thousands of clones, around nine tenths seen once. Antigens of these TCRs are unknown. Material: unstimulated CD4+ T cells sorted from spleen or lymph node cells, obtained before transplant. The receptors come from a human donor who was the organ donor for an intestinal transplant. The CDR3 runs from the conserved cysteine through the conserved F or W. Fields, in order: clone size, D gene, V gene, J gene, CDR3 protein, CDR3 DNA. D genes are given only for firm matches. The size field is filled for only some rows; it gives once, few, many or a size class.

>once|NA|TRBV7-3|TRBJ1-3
CASSLTGAPGNTIYF
TGTGCCAGCAGCTTAACAGGGGCCCCTGGAAACACCATATATTTT
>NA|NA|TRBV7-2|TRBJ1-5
CASSSGVYQPQHF
TGTGCCAGCAGCTCAGGGGTTTATCAGCCCCAGCATTTT
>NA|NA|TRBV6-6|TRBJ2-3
CASSPSGTDTQYF
TGTGCCAGCAGCCCAAGCGGCACAGATACGCAGTATTTT
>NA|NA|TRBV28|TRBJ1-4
CASRRRRLEKLFF
TGTGCCAGCAGACGTAGACGGCTTGAAAAACTGTTTTTT
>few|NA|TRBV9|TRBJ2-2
CASSGGRRAGELFF
TGTGCCAGCAGCGGGGGGAGACGAGCCGGGGAGCTGTTTTTT
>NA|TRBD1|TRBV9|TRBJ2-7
CASSVGATGGAYEQYF
TGTGCCAGCAGCGTAGGGGCGACAGGGGGCGCTTACGAGCAGTACTTC
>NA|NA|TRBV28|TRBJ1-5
CASSILQGQPQHF
TGTGCCAGCAGTATCCTACAGGGTCAGCCCCAGCATTTT
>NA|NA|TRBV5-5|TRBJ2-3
CASSLFDRLTDTQYF
TGTGCCAGCAGCTTATTTGACAGGCTCACAGATACGCAGTATTTT
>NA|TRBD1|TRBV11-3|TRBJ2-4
CASSFPQGSVFIAKNIQYF
TGTGCCAGCAGCTTCCCACAGGGGTCGGTATTTATAGCCAAAAACATTCAGTACTTC
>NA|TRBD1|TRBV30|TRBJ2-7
CAWSGTGGEQYF
TGTGCCTGGAGTGGGACAGGGGGCGAGCAGTACTTC
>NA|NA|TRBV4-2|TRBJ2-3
CASSQDRAGNTDTQYF
TGTGCCAGCAGCCAAGATCGAGCGGGCAACACAGATACGCAGTATTTT
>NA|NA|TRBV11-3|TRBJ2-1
CASSLDSYNEQFF
TGTGCCAGCAGCTTAGACTCCTACAATGAGCAGTTCTTC
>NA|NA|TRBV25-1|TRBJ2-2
CASSRQANTGELFF
TGTGCCAGCAGTCGTCAGGCGAACACCGGGGAGCTGTTTTTT
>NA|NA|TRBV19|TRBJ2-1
CASSTYPPGPFNEQFF
TGTGCCAGTAGTACGTACCCCCCGGGCCCGTTCAATGAGCAGTTCTTC
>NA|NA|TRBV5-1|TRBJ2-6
CASSLGQLSGANVLTF
TGCGCCAGCAGCTTGGGACAGCTCTCTGGGGCCAACGTCCTGACTTTC
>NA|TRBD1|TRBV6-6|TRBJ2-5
CASSQTGQGGETQYF
TGTGCCAGCAGTCAGACGGGACAGGGAGGGGAGACCCAGTACTTC
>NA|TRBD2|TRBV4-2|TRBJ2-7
CASSPRLAGGLYEQYF
TGTGCCAGCAGCCCAAGACTAGCGGGAGGTCTCTACGAGCAGTACTTC
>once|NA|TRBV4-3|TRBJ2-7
CASGQGQAPSYEQYF
TGCGCCAGCGGCCAGGGTCAGGCCCCCTCCTACGAGCAGTACTTC
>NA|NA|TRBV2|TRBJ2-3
CASSGLARGTDTQYF
TGTGCCAGCAGTGGGCTAGCCAGAGGCACAGATACGCAGTATTTT
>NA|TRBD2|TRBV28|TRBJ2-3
CASSSTSGLGYTQYF
TGTGCCAGCAGTTCTACTAGCGGCCTTGGATATACGCAGTATTTT
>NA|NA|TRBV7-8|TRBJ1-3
CASSSRNTIYF
TGTGCCAGCAGCTCCCGAAACACCATATATTTT
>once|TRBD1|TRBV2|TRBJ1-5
CASRLQGYGNQPQHF
TGTGCCAGCAGGTTACAGGGGTATGGCAATCAGCCCCAGCATTTT
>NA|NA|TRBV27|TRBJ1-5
CASSLSQLPNQPQHF
TGTGCCAGCAGTTTAAGTCAGCTCCCCAATCAGCCCCAGCATTTT
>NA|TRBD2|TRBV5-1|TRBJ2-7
CASSLASGSIYEQYF
TGCGCCAGCAGCTTGGCCAGCGGGAGTATCTACGAGCAGTACTTC
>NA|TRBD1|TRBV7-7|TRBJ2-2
CASSGTGDTGELFF
TGTGCCAGCAGCGGGACAGGGGACACCGGGGAGCTGTTTTTT
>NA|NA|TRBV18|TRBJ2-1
CASSLSNTYNEQFF
TGTGCCAGCTCACTTAGCAATACCTACAATGAGCAGTTCTTC
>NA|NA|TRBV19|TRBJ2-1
CASSSWSSYNEQFF
TGTGCCAGCTCCAGTTGGAGCTCCTACAATGAGCAGTTCTTC
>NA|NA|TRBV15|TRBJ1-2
CATSNNYGYTF
TGTGCCACCAGCAATAACTATGGCTACACCTTC
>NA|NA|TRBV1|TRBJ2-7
CTSRGLDSYEQYF
TGCACCAGCAGGGGACTAGATTCCTACGAGCAGTACTTC
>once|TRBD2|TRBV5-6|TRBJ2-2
CASSLAGGGGELFF
TGTGCCAGCAGCTTGGCCGGGGGGGGCGGGGAGCTGTTTTTT
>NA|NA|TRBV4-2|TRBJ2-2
CASSPNTGELFF
TGTGCCAGCAGCCCGAACACCGGGGAGCTGTTTTTT
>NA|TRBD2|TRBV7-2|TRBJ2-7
CATERDTHQLAGVAYEQYF
TGTGCCACTGAACGGGACACCCATCAACTAGCGGGAGTCGCCTACGAGCAGTACTTC
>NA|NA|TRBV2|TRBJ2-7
CASSGETGSEQYF
TGTGCCAGCAGTGGAGAGACAGGTAGCGAGCAGTACTTC
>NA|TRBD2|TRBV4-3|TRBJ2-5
CASSQDRASGEGRETQYF
TGCGCCAGCAGCCAAGATCGGGCTAGCGGGGAAGGGCGGGAGACCCAGTACTTC
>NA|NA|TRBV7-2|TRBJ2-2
CASSLRLLNTGELFF
TGTGCCAGCAGCTTACGACTACTAAACACCGGGGAGCTGTTTTTT
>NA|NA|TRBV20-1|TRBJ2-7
CSADRLEQYF
TGCAGTGCGGACAGATTAGAGCAGTACTTC
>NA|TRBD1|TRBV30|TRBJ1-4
CAWSVLLDRALNEKLFF
TGTGCCTGGAGTGTACTCCTCGACAGGGCCCTAAATGAAAAACTGTTTTTT
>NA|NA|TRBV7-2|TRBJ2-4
CASSLGPENIQYF
TGTGCCAGCAGCTTAGGGCCCGAAAACATTCAGTACTTC
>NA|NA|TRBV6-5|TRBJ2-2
CASSPTSLVTGELFF
TGTGCCAGCAGTCCCACTAGCCTAGTCACCGGGGAGCTGTTTTTT
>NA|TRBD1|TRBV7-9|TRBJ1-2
CASSRAGTGVWYGYTF
TGTGCCAGCAGCCGAGCCGGGACAGGGGTTTGGTATGGCTACACCTTC
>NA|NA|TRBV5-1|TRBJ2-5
CASSFSGAGQETQYF
TGCGCCAGCAGCTTTTCGGGCGCGGGGCAAGAGACCCAGTACTTC
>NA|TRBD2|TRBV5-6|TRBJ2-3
CASSEGLAGSTDTQYF
TGTGCCAGCAGCGAAGGACTAGCGGGGAGCACAGATACGCAGTATTTT